This paragraph covers one T cell receptor beta chain sequence. Antigen unknown. Only in-frame clones appear in the TCRdb table, and some are missing; sequencing was by immunoSEQ multiplex PCR. The sample consists of about 70,000 clones, about 94% of them appearing once. The CDR3 has 14 residues. Germline CDR1 MGHRA, CDR2 YSYEKL. V was pared by 0 bases and J by 6 bases, with 9 bases between. The record originates from a study of cytomegalovirus exposure and HLA in healthy donors. Study context: According to later analysis, the same platform produced the approximately 120 validation and 666 first-cohort repertoires.

Study-wide points: The classifier, whose performance was assessed in both the original and validation cohorts, reportedly diagnosed cytomegalovirus status with high specificity and sensitivity. According to the study, around 160 TCR beta chains were cytomegalovirus-associated.

The V gene is TRBV4-1, the J gene TRBJ1-5, with no clear D. The sequenced sample was PBMCs. The sequence was obtained from a man between 18 and 35 years old in good health and CMV-seropositive. DNA of the CDR3: TGCGCCAGCAGCCAAGACGGGGAGGCTCAGCCCCAGCATTTT. Translated, it gives CASSQDGEAQPQHF.